The 26 T cell receptor beta chains below come from one sample, sequenced in a study of cytomegalovirus exposure and HLA in healthy donors. The PCR employed 60 Vbeta primers together with 13 Jbeta primers. The data were produced by immunoSEQ multiplex PCR, yet TCRdb's version contains in-frame clones alone and is incomplete. The data contain 180,000 or so clones, roughly 9.4% of them singletons. The sample taken for sequencing was PBMCs. The receptors were sampled from a woman in her thirties in good health and CMV-seropositive.

This clone was seen only a few times. The chain recombines TRBV5-6 with TRBJ1-2; D perhaps matches TRBD1 (5 bases). V lost 2 bases and J lost 9, with 17 bases in between. CDR1 is SGHDT, CDR2 YYEEEE, per germline. This CDR3 is 14 amino acids long. In nucleotides, the CDR3 is TGTGCCAGCAGCTTTGGGACTGCTACCTTAAGCTACACCTTC. Protein: CASSFGTATLSYTF.

This clone was counted a few times. The V gene is TRBV6-4, the J gene TRBJ1-1, with TRBD1 matching over 10 bases. Trimming at V came to 7 bases and at J to 4 bases, leaving 18 bases not matched to a gene. Germline CDR1 and CDR2: MRHNA and SNTAGT. CDR3 length: 18 residues. The CDR3: CASIPIGQGDEVATEAFF. In DNA, the CDR3 is TGTGCCAGCATTCCGATCGGACAGGGGGATGAGGTTGCCACTGAAGCTTTCTTT.

This clone was counted a few times. V gene TRBV5-1 combines with J gene TRBJ2-5, with 7 bases fitting TRBD2. The CDR3 runs to 15 residues. V was pared by 1 base and J by 0 bases, with 3 bases of the junction left unmatched. Germline V gives CDR1 SGHRS, CDR2 YFSETQ. CDR3 sequence: CASSLLLADQETQYF. Written as DNA, the CDR3 is TGCGCCAGCAGCTTGCTCCTAGCGGACCAAGAGACCCAGTACTTC. The full variable domain, completed using reference TRBV5-1 and TRBJ2-5, is KAGVTQTPRYLIKTRGQQVTLSCSPISGHRSVSWYQQTPGQGLQFLFEYFSETQRNKGNFPGRFSGRQFSNSRSEMNVSTLELGDSALYLCASSLLLADQETQYFGPGTRLLVL.

This clone was found a few times. This sequence joins TRBV6-1 and TRBJ1-3; no firm D call. The CDR3 covers 15 residues. V shed 7 bases and J shed 2 bases, with 15 bases lying between them. The germline gives CDR1 MNHNS, CDR2 SASEGT. CDR3 nucleotide sequence: TGTGCCAGCACCCTGAGCGCGCCCGCTGGAAACACCATATATTTT. This sequence encodes CASTLSAPAGNTIYF.

The table lists this clone with a few counts. The chain couples TRBV18 to TRBJ2-3; maybe TRBD2 (6 bases). The CDR3 contains 17 residues. Trimming stripped 1 base from V and 2 bases from J, with 16 bases between. Germline V lookup: CDR1 KGHSH, CDR2 LQKENI. The CDR3 region has the DNA TGTGCCAGCTCACCACGGCGGCTAGCGCTATACACAGATACGCAGTATTTT. Protein: CASSPRRLALYTDTQYF.

This rearrangement joins TRBV14 to TRBJ1-1; D unclear. Germline CDR1 and CDR2: SGHDN and FVKESK. CDR3 length: 13 residues. Trimming removed 4 bases at V and 5 bases at J, with 11 bases between. CDR3 sequence: CASSPPLRTEAFF. The DNA for the CDR3 is TGTGCCAGCAGCCCCCCACTCCGAACTGAAGCTTTCTTT.

The J gene is TRBJ2-3, the V gene TRBV5-1, with 7 bases aligning to TRBD2. This CDR3 region has 15 residues. Germline-derived CDR1 and CDR2 are SGHRS and YFSETQ. V shed 5 bases and J 0 bases; nucleotides not matched to a gene: 6. CDR3 nucleotide sequence: TGCGCCAGCAGGACCAGCGGGGCTAGCACAGATACGCAGTATTTT. Amino acid sequence: CASRTSGASTDTQYF. Using reference TRBV5-1 and TRBJ2-3 for the parts outside the CDR3, the full variable domain is KAGVTQTPRYLIKTRGQQVTLSCSPISGHRSVSWYQQTPGQGLQFLFEYFSETQRNKGNFPGRFSGRQFSNSRSEMNVSTLELGDSALYLCASRTSGASTDTQYFGPGTRLTVL.

This clone was detected only a few times. The chain has TRBV19 and TRBJ2-7; TRBD2 might be the D (6 bases). This CDR3 contains 13 residues. CDR1 is LNHDA and CDR2 is SQIVND in the germline V gene (reference sequence). Trimming cost V 4 bases and J 5 bases, with 12 bases left between them. Here the CDR3 DNA reads TGTGCCAGTAGTAGGGCGGGAAGCAACGAGCAGTACTTC. Translating gives CASSRAGSNEQYF.

A few counts support this clone. The same CDR3 also results from other DNA sequences found in this sample. The V gene is TRBV9, the J gene TRBJ2-1; 9 bases match TRBD2. The CDR3 sequence is 15 residues long. CDR1 is SGDLS, CDR2 YYNGEE, per germline. J was trimmed by 4 bases and V by 0 bases; bases with no gene match: 2. The CDR3 bases are TGTGCCAGCAGCGTAGGGCTAGCGGGGTACAATGAGCAGTTCTTC. It codes for CASSVGLAGYNEQFF.

This clone was seen more than once but under ten times. The chain has TRBV7-2 and TRBJ2-2, with 12 bases that match TRBD1. CDR3 length equals 16 residues. After removal of 6 bases from V and 7 bases from J, the junction contained 9 bases not matched to a gene. The V gene's germline CDR1 is SGHTA and CDR2 FQGNSA. Written as DNA, the CDR3 is TGTGCCAGCAGGAGGGAGGGGACAGGGGGCGTCGGGGAGCTGTTTTTT. This codes for CASRREGTGGVGELFF.

The DNA of the CDR3 is TGTGCCAGCAGCTTGGACCTTGCGGGGACAGATACGCAGTATTTT. It yields the protein CASSLDLAGTDTQYF. This sequence joins TRBV5-8 and TRBJ2-3; perhaps TRBD2 as D (6 bases). Trimming stripped 0 bases from V and 3 bases from J, with 11 bases between. The CDR3 loop spans 15 amino acids. Germline CDR1 and CDR2: SGHTS and YDEGEE.

As concerns this clone: At the DNA level, this CDR3 is encoded by other sequences in the same sample as well. The CDR3 nucleotides read TGTGCCAGCAGCCAACAGGGGGCGTACACTGAAGCTTTCTTT. Translating it yields CASSQQGAYTEAFF. The chain uses TRBV2 and TRBJ1-1; 9 bases agree with TRBD1. This CDR3 has 14 residues. The germline gives CDR1 SNHLY, CDR2 FYNNEI. V was clipped by 6 bases and J by 3 bases; unmatched bases: 5.

This clone has a handful of counts. The chain uses TRBV15 and TRBJ2-2, with TRBD1 identical over 7 bases. There are 16 residues in the CDR3. V dropped 5 bases and J dropped 6; count of bases not matched to a gene: 12. Germline CDR1 LNHNV, CDR2 YYDKDF (reference sequence). The DNA of the CDR3 is TGTGCCACCAGCTCCCGGACAGGTAGATGGTCCGGGGAGCTGTTTTTT. Amino acid sequence: CATSSRTGRWSGELFF.

This clone has only a few counts. This chain uses TRBV20-1 with TRBJ2-7, with a tentative D call TRBD2 (6 bases). Trimming pared 3 bases from V and 9 bases from J, leaving 12 bases between. Germline V gene lookup returns CDR1 DFQATT and CDR2 SNEGSKA (reference sequence). CDR3 length: 11 residues. CDR3 DNA: TGCAGTGCTAGCACCGGGACTCTGCAGTACTTC. This gives the protein CSASTGTLQYF.

This clone has more than one count but fewer than ten. V gene TRBV11-3 combines with J gene TRBJ2-1; a possible D gene is TRBD1 (6 bases). CDR1 and CDR2 from the germline V gene are SGHNT and YENEEA. Deletions cut 5 bases from V and 6 bases from J, with 14 bases between. This CDR3 has 14 residues. CDR3 sequence reads: CASSPGDTPNEQFF. As DNA, the CDR3 is TGTGCCAGCAGCCCAGGGGACACACCCAATGAGCAGTTCTTC. Together with reference TRBV11-3 and TRBJ2-1, the CDR3 gives the full variable domain: EAGVVQSPRYKIIEKKQPVAFWCNPISGHNTLYWYLQNLGQGPELLIRYENEEAVDDSQLPKDRFSAERLKGVDSTLKIQPAELGDSAVYLCASSPGDTPNEQFFGPGTRLTVL.

This chain connects TRBV6-4 to TRBJ2-1; 11 bases match TRBD2. This CDR3 comprises 16 residues. Germline V gene data show CDR1 as MRHNA and CDR2 as SNTAGT. The J segment lost 8 bases and the V segment lost 4 bases, leaving 10 bases of the junction unmatched. CDR3 nucleotides: TGTGCCAGCAGTGTACAACTAGCGGGAGCAGGTTATGAGCAGTTCTTC. Its protein is CASSVQLAGAGYEQFF.

In its sample, this clone was seen a few times. J is TRBJ2-5 and V is TRBV10-1; D gene uncertain. This CDR3 region has 13 residues. In germline, CDR1 is WNHNN, CDR2 SYGVQD (reference sequence). The V and J ends lost 5 bases and 2 bases respectively, with 9 bases between them. The CDR3 DNA is TGCGCCAGCAGTAGAGATCGGCAAGAGACCCAGTACTTC. This encodes CASSRDRQETQYF.

The gene calls are TRBV29-1 and TRBJ2-7; the D gene is possibly TRBD1 (5 bases). The germline V and J ends were trimmed by 1 base and 5 bases, with 15 bases remaining between them. Germline CDR1 and CDR2: SQVTM and ANQGSEA. CDR3 length: 14 residues. CDR3 amino acids: CSVEGKGSYDEQYF. CDR3 DNA sequence: TGCAGCGTTGAAGGGAAGGGGTCATACGACGAGCAGTACTTC.

This clone was seen more than once but under ten times. The chain joins TRBV30 to TRBJ1-2; no definite D call. The V and J ends lost 2 bases and 5 bases respectively, with 6 bases between them. CDR1 and CDR2 (germline): GTSNPN, SVGIG (reference sequence). The CDR3 sequence is 11 residues long. CDR3 nucleotide sequence: TGTGCCTGGAGTCTTACTTATGGCTACACCTTC. This translates into CAWSLTYGYTF.

This clone was found a few times. V and J are TRBV12-5 and TRBJ2-5; D possibly corresponds to TRBD2 (5 bases). This CDR3 is 12 amino acids long. The germline V gene has CDR1 LGHNT and CDR2 FRNRAP. V was pared by 7 bases and J by 9 bases, with 15 bases between. For the CDR3, the DNA is TGTGCTAGTGTTATGGACTCGTCAGCCCAGTACTTC. Its protein product is CASVMDSSAQYF.

The sample holds a few counts of this clone. The J gene is TRBJ1-2, the V gene TRBV7-9; 7 bases line up with TRBD1. Germline CDR1 reads SEHNR; CDR2 reads FQNEAQ (reference sequence). The CDR3 has 13 amino acids. V was pared by 3 bases and J by 10 bases, with 8 bases of the junction left unmatched. CDR3 loop: CASSFRDSEDYTF. DNA for the CDR3: TGTGCCAGCAGCTTCCGGGACAGCGAGGACTACACCTTC.

V and J are TRBV10-1 and TRBJ2-3; D is possibly TRBD1 (5 bases). CDR1 WNHNN and CDR2 SYGVQD come from the germline V gene (reference sequence). The germline V and J ends were trimmed by 2 bases and 0 bases, with 9 bases remaining between them. The CDR3 runs to 15 residues. The CDR3 loop reads CASSERGSSTDTQYF. For the CDR3, the DNA is TGCGCCAGCAGTGAGAGGGGTTCTAGCACAGATACGCAGTATTTT.

The chain uses TRBV19 and TRBJ1-1; TRBD1 aligns across 7 bases. The CDR3 has 16 amino acids. CDR1 and CDR2 (germline): LNHDA, SQIVND (reference sequence). Trimming removed 4 bases from V and 5 bases from J; junction bases left unmatched: 13. This chain's CDR3 is CASSTTQTGLWTEAFF. The CDR3 nucleotides read TGTGCCAGTAGTACCACCCAGACAGGGTTGTGGACTGAAGCTTTCTTT.

V usage is TRBV6-1 and J usage is TRBJ1-1; D ambiguous. The CDR3 runs to 13 residues. Germline V gives CDR1 MNHNS, CDR2 SASEGT. V was trimmed by 4 bases and J by 11 bases, leaving 17 bases between them. The CDR3 reads CASSVREGGRAFF. CDR3 DNA sequence: TGTGCCAGCAGTGTCCGGGAGGGAGGGAGGGCTTTCTTT.

The chain has TRBV18 and TRBJ1-1; the match to TRBD1 covers 12 bases. V shed 1 base, J shed 1 base, and the junction held 4 bases outside the gene matches. Germline values: CDR1 KGHSH, CDR2 LQKENI. The CDR3 spans 17 residues. CDR3 nucleotides: TGTGCCAGCTCACCACGGGGACAGGGGGCGACGAACACTGAAGCTTTCTTT. Its protein product is CASSPRGQGATNTEAFF.

This chain connects TRBV2 to TRBJ2-7; TRBD2 aligns across 10 bases. Germline V CDR1 and CDR2: SNHLY, FYNNEI. The junction had 4 bases not matched to a gene; V was cut back by 5 bases and J by 0 bases. CDR3 length: 15 amino acids. The CDR3 bases are TGTGCCAGCAGTCCCTCTAGCGGGAGCTCCTACGAGCAGTACTTC. Translated, it gives CASSPSSGSSYEQYF.